The present TCR beta chain was sequenced within a study of siplizumab effects on memory and regulatory T cells (dated by TCRdb to the late 2010s). With regard to the full study: The effect of the anti-CD2 antibody siplizumab on alloreactive T-cell subsets was examined in allogeneic mixed lymphocyte reactions constructed from human PBMCs.

The CDR3, cysteine through phenylalanine, is 15 amino acids long. This entry keeps only the CDR3 DNA: 45 bases, framed from base 1. CDR1 is given as MDHEN and CDR2 as SYDVKM, both from the germline V gene. With regard to this clone: What antigen it recognizes has not been identified. Base quality data are lacking; no much larger clone is found one base away.

The full study reports these points: Because sequences at frequencies below about 10^-5 were poorly captured, only a minor fraction of alloreactive clones could be mapped back to unstimulated subsets. Whether proliferating Tregs from siplizumab cultures were suppressive was not functionally confirmed. The cumulative frequency of alloreactive sequences that could be traced back to unstimulated CD4+ memory T cells was significantly reduced by siplizumab. About 80-97% of proliferating CD4+ or CD8+ clones could not be given a naive or memory phenotype. In reactions with siplizumab, an average of roughly 70% of mappable alloreactive CD4+ clones were Treg-derived, compared with roughly 26% in control reactions. Unstimulated naive T cells appeared more diverse than memory T cells, and naive cells seemed to contribute substantially to the alloresponse.

Sorted unstimulated T cells and proliferating T cells recovered from mixed lymphocyte reactions were subjected to TCRbeta CDR3 sequencing. Fresh whole blood from fewer than twelve HLA-typed healthy donors was used to isolate PBMCs. To map where alloreactive clones came from, unstimulated CD4+ regulatory T cells were FACS-sorted. Library preparation used the immunoSEQ multiplex PCR assay. Each sample had 90,000 to 100,000 TCR templates assayed by the deep sequencing platform. Genomic DNA extracted from sorted T cells was the material used for TCRbeta CDR3 sequencing. The published analysis was carried out like this. The R programming language was used for the clonal analysis of the TCRbeta CDR3 data. Alloreactive CD4+ and CD8+ clones were defined by comparing unstimulated samples with post-reaction CFSE-low samples. Alloreactive CD4+ clones were assigned to regulatory or non-regulatory origin by matching sequences to sorted unstimulated Treg and non-Treg repertoires. This is the immuneACCESS table as TCRdb keeps it, with only in-frame sequences that have V and J called. A part of the clones is gone; compared with another copy, unresolved V genes explain less than half, and the rest is unexplained. The V and J calls and clone size come from that table; D and trimming were worked out from the DNA. The table for this sample lists some 100,000 clones; about 90% of them were counted only once. Together, the top ten hold around 0.73% of the sample.

Recombination linked TRBV28 to TRBJ2-5; 8 central bases correspond to TRBD1. Matching the DNA end better, TRBJ2-7 makes the J call doubtful. The receptor was derived from a human donor in good health. The sample comprised Tregs sorted from blood. The DNA sequence is as follows: TGTGCCAGCAGTAGTGCCGGGACAGGAGGGCGCGAGCAGTACTTC. Translated, it reads CASSSAGTGGREQYF.